A single sample is the source of the 11 T cell receptor beta chains below, sequenced in a study of Ad26.COV2.S vaccination and SARS-CoV-2 variants. The treatment is: about 20 received Ad26.COV2.S at low or high dose, single or two shots; about 5 received placebo; per-sample allocation not given. Samples were taken on day 63 after the first vaccine or placebo injection. Produced via immunoSEQ multiplex PCR; TCRdb's table is partial and in-frame only. The sample includes hundreds of thousands of clones, 89% seen only once; the top ten take about 2.4%. Sequenced here: peripheral blood, sampled in a trial of Ad26.COV2.S vaccine versus placebo. The receptors come from a person aged 18-65 years who received the Ad26.COV2.S COVID-19 vaccine or a placebo.

The genes are TRBV7-9 and TRBJ2-2; D is uncertain. Germline CDR1 reads SEHNR; CDR2 reads FQNEAQ (reference sequence). V was clipped by 3 bases and J by 3 bases, with 5 bases between them. The CDR3 is 13 residues long. The CDR3: CASSLTYTGELFF. The CDR3 bases are TGTGCCAGCAGCTTGACCTACACCGGGGAGCTGTTTTTT.

This clone has only one observation. The chain combines TRBV11-2 with TRBJ1-2; D is undetermined. Germline V gives CDR1 SGHAT, CDR2 FQNNGV. The CDR3 sequence is 13 residues long. V lost 3 bases to trimming and J lost 2 bases, with 7 bases between them. The CDR3 spells CASSFSVNYGYTF. CDR3 nucleotide sequence: TGTGCCAGCAGCTTCTCGGTAAACTATGGCTACACCTTC. Full variable domain (outside the CDR3, taken from reference TRBV11-2 and TRBJ1-2): EAGVAQSPRYKIIEKRQSVAFWCNPISGHATLYWYQQILGQGPKLLIQFQNNGVVDDSQLPKDRFSAERLKGVDSTLKIQPAKLEDSAVYLCASSFSVNYGYTFGSGTRLTVV.

The chain links TRBV27 to TRBJ2-3; D gene unclear. This CDR3 is 14 amino acids long. Per germline, CDR1 MNHEY and CDR2 SMNVEV (reference sequence). Trimming pared 2 bases from V and 4 bases from J, leaving 10 bases between. The CDR3, as DNA: TGTGCCAGCAGTTTAAACCCCCCTGCAGATACGCAGTATTTT. This gives the protein CASSLNPPADTQYF.

The chain uses TRBV7-3 and TRBJ2-2, with D perhaps given as TRBD1 or TRBD2 (5 bases each). This CDR3 is built from 13 residues. Germline CDR1 and CDR2: SGHTA and FQGTGA. The CDR3 sequence is CATGAQNTGELFF. The CDR3 nucleotides are TGTGCAACCGGGGCGCAGAACACCGGGGAGCTGTTTTTT.

The V and J genes are TRBV13 and TRBJ1-1; 7 nucleotides align to TRBD1. The CDR3 runs 15 residues. Germline lookup yields CDR1 PRHDT and CDR2 FYEKMQ (reference sequence). V was clipped by 3 bases and J by 2 bases; unmatched bases: 6. The CDR3 DNA is TGTGCCAGCAGCTTCCCAGGGGGTGGTAACACTGAAGCTTTCTTT. It yields the protein CASSFPGGGNTEAFF.

CDR3 nucleotides: TGTGCCAGCAGTTCGGACCTTCCCGGTGGCTATGGCTACACCTTC. Amino acid sequence: CASSSDLPGGYGYTF. The rearrangement joins TRBV28 to TRBJ1-2; no firm D call. CDR1 and CDR2 from the germline V gene are MDHEN and SYDVKM. The CDR3 totals 15 residues. Trimming stripped 4 bases from V and 4 bases from J, with 16 bases between.

The V gene is TRBV18, the J gene TRBJ1-2; no definite D call. Trimming stripped 3 bases from V and 4 bases from J, with 9 bases between. CDR3 length equals 13 residues. Germline V gene lookup returns CDR1 KGHSH and CDR2 LQKENI. This CDR3 reads CASSPGPFYGYTF. CDR3 bases: TGTGCCAGCTCACCCGGACCCTTCTATGGCTACACCTTC.

The chain employs TRBV27 and TRBJ1-2; the D gene is possibly TRBD1 (6 bases). V shed 3 bases and J shed 4 bases, with 9 bases lying between them. The germline V gene encodes CDR1 MNHEY and CDR2 SMNVEV (reference sequence). The CDR3 has 13 amino acids. Here the CDR3 DNA reads TGTGCCAGCAGTTTGACAGGAGGCTATGGCTACACCTTC. Amino acids: CASSLTGGYGYTF.

The rearrangement links TRBV4-1 to TRBJ2-2, with 10 bases lining up with TRBD2. Trimming cost V 2 bases and J 3 bases; bases outside gene matches: 3. Per germline, CDR1 MGHRA and CDR2 YSYEKL. The CDR3 runs to 16 residues. The CDR3 coding sequence is TGCGCCAGCAGCCAAAGCGGGAGGGGTTACACCGGGGAGCTGTTTTTT. It specifies CASSQSGRGYTGELFF.

This rearrangement joins TRBV6-2 or TRBV6-3 to TRBJ2-1; D is unresolved. Germline values: CDR1 MNHEY, CDR2 SVGEGT. V was trimmed by 6 bases and J by 0 bases, leaving 18 bases between them. The CDR3 length is 17 residues. CDR3: CASSQRPGASSYNEQFF. For the CDR3, the DNA is TGTGCCAGCAGCCAGAGGCCCGGTGCGAGCTCCTACAATGAGCAGTTCTTC.

This CDR3 is CASSQAGLAGGNEQFF. CDR3 in DNA: TGCGCCAGCAGCCAGGCTGGACTAGCGGGGGGGAATGAGCAGTTCTTC. The rearrangement joins TRBV4-1 to TRBJ2-1; 15 nucleotides align to TRBD2. V was clipped by 3 bases and J by 7 bases; unmatched bases: 4. The CDR3 length is 16 residues. From germline, CDR1 is MGHRA and CDR2 YSYEKL.